The following is a T cell receptor beta chain sequence with its context. Its specific antigen is unknown. With only one base between it and a far larger clone, this is likely a read error. TCRdb lists the instrument as Illumina MiSeq. The SMARTer RACE cDNA Amplification kit was used to reverse transcribe the RNA, and the TCR beta CDR3 region was then amplified. RNA from sorted cells was extracted with the RNeasy Mini Kit. Illumina paired-end sequencing was used to sequence the TCR beta amplicons. Concerning the study's data processing: MiXCR, VDJtools and the tcR R package were the tools used to analyze the TCR repertoire. Diversity was quantified with the inverse Simpson index, and clones were binned as rare, small, medium or expanded by repertoire proportion. The public sequencing data were trimmed at Q25 with fastp and processed into clonotypes with MiXCR by TCRdb, which kept only in-frame beta chains. Rows matching on CDR3 protein sequence are summarized as one entry with the most common DNA and genes. These V and J calls originate from TCRdb's pipeline instead of the authors' own analysis. The table of this sample itemizes 95 or so distinct CDR3 sequences.

The label giving this sample's time point can be read as: 30 days after allogeneic hematopoietic stem cell transplantation. At 30 days after allogeneic hematopoietic stem cell transplantation, peripheral blood mononuclear cells were collected from the patients. This sample is part of a study of regulatory T cells after allogeneic stem cell transplantation (dated by TCRdb to 2016 to 2018). With respect to the entire study: Patients were stratified according to whether acute graft-versus-host disease had developed within 100 days after stem cell transplantation. The regulatory T-cell TCR repertoire after allogeneic stem cell transplantation was compared between patients with and without acute graft-versus-host disease. Fluorescence-activated cell sorting was used to isolate CD4+CD25+CD127- regulatory T cells from patient PBMCs. Conventional CD4+ T cells defined as CD4+CD25+/-CD127+ were also sorted and TCR-sequenced for comparison in the study.

On the study overall, not on this receptor specifically: Patients without graft-versus-host disease showed a less diverse, more focused regulatory T-cell TCR repertoire than patients with the disease. A significantly larger repertoire share was occupied by the top 10 regulatory T-cell clones in non-GvHD patients, which suggested expansion of presumably allo-specific protective clones. Because the patient sample size was small, the findings needed to be validated in a larger cohort. Conventional CD4+ T-cell repertoire diversity did not differ significantly between patients with and without graft-versus-host disease. None of the regulatory T-cell clones was shared across all patients, and no significant correlation was found between sorted cell numbers and the inverse Simpson index.

The receptor comes from a human patient who had an allogeneic stem cell transplant, so the T cells may come from the graft donor. The sequenced sample was sorted CD4+ T cells from blood (whether regulatory or conventional is not recorded), obtained 30 days after allogeneic stem cell transplant.

Here the CDR3 is given as CSVELVGEGTYNEQFF. At the DNA level, the sequence is TGCAGCGTTGAACTAGTGGGGGAAGGGACCTACAATGAGCAGTTCTTC. Here the chain combines TRBV29-1 and TRBJ2-7, with a tentative D call of TRBD1 or TRBD2, each matching 5 bases. The J call may be faulty, since TRBJ2-1 better matches the DNA end. Including cysteine and phenylalanine, the CDR3 has 16 amino acids. Only the CDR3 DNA stays, 48 bases, in frame from base 1. For CDR1 and CDR2, the germline V gene lists SQVTM and ANQGSEA.